The clone carrying this T cell receptor (beta chain) has only a few counts. These data are taken from a study of blood T cell repertoires in COVID-19. For the study at large: COVID-19 samples from acute and convalescent phases originated in the United States, Italy and Spain. T cells, B-cell-depleted T cells, or PBMCs supplied cDNA or gDNA.

Original data processing: The assay estimated nucleated cells by amplifying reference gene primers. Sequencing was performed with immunoSEQ multiplex PCR; in TCRdb, only in-frame clones are kept and a portion is missing. The V and J calls and the clone size are those of that table, but D and trimming were determined from the DNA. The sample comprises roughly 150,000 clones, around 91% of which are singletons, and 15% rests with the top ten. This CDR3 contains 16 residues. V dropped 4 bases and J dropped 1; count of bases not matched to a gene: 5. Germline V lookup: CDR1 MNHNS, CDR2 SASEGT. J is TRBJ2-4 and V is TRBV6-1; 9 bases map to TRBD2. This TCR was recovered from a woman in her thirties or forties with acute or convalescent COVID-19. Sequencing used peripheral blood. CDR3 nucleotide sequence: TGTGCCAGCAGTGCGGTTGCGGGGGGGGCCAAAAACATTCAGTACTTC. As protein: CASSAVAGGAKNIQYF.